This paragraph covers one T cell receptor beta chain sequence. The junction shows a germline mismatch at one end, possibly a read error. The sample belongs to a study of brain T cells in children with intractable seizures. Produced via immunoSEQ multiplex PCR; TCRdb's table is partial and in-frame only. The table lists around 340,000 clones, 93% of them singletons, with under 7% in the top ten. CDR3 length: 15 amino acids. Germline CDR1 GTSNPN, CDR2 SVGIG (reference sequence). Stated time point: blood from clinic visit 5 months post-surgery; TSC patient then seizure free. The chain combines TRBV30 with TRBJ2-1; 9 positions match TRBD1. The receptor's source is a boy less than two years old with tuberous sclerosis and intractable seizures. The sample here was peripheral blood, taken more than 4 months after surgery. This chain's CDR3 is CAWRLPGQGYDEQFF. CDR3 in DNA: TGTGCCTGGAGGTTGCCGGGACAGGGCTACGATGAGCAGTTCTTC.